This passage covers 7 T cell receptor beta chains from one sample sequenced in a study of T cell clonality in common variable immunodeficiency. Some clones are missing from TCRdb's copy, which holds only in-frame ones; the method was immunoSEQ multiplex PCR. The sample shows some 60,000 clones, none of them appearing just once. The specimen was peripheral blood mononuclear cells. The source is a person between 18 and 75 years old in good health.

This clone was found many times. Coverage ceases 3 residues before the CDR3 finishes, and the germline J gene fills in the end. The chain recombines TRBV3-1 (or the pseudogene TRBV3-2) with TRBJ2-5; TRBD1 matches 11 bases. The CDR3 has 16 amino acids. The germline CDR1 and CDR2 sequences are LGHDT and YNNKEL (reference sequence). Trimming removed 0 bases from V and 5 bases from J; junction bases left unmatched: 5. CDR3 bases read: TGTGCCAGCAGCCAAGATATGGGACAGGGGGGGGAGACC. Translation gives CASSQDMGQGGET. The complete CDR3 protein is CASSQDMGQGGETQYF.

This clone has ten or more counts. The read ends 3 residues shy of where the CDR3 ends; the end is completed using the germline J gene. J is TRBJ2-7 and V is TRBV23-1, with D possibly matching TRBD1 (6 bases). TRBV23-1 is recorded as an ORF, its role being uncertain. Trimming pared 2 bases from V and 6 bases from J, leaving 23 bases between. The CDR3 runs to 17 residues. This chain's CDR3 is CASSQKMDRQDDPEQYF. The sequenced CDR3 bases are TGCGCCAGCAGTCAAAAAATGGATAGACAGGACGATCCCGAG.

This clone occurred many times. From the germline J gene comes the end of the CDR3, since the read stops 3 residues before it. This chain joins TRBV19 and TRBJ1-4, with a possible D match to TRBD1 (5 bases). The CDR3 consists of 15 residues. CDR1 LNHDA and CDR2 SQIVND come from the germline V gene (reference sequence). Trimming removed 3 bases at V and 2 bases at J, with 10 bases between. Here the CDR3 reads CASSMGRFTNEKLFF. The CDR3 bases that were read are TGTGCCAGTAGTATGGGGCGGTTTACTAATGAAAAA.

This clone showed up many times. The read halts 3 residues ahead of the CDR3 end, with the missing end drawn from the germline J gene. V is TRBV20-1 and J is TRBJ2-7; 7 nucleotides line up with TRBD2. V lost 2 bases and J lost 2; bases outside the gene matches: 0. Germline CDR1 and CDR2: DFQATT and SNEGSKA (reference sequence). CDR3 length: 12 amino acids. CDR3 DNA, as far as it was read: TGCAGTGCTAGACTAGCGGCCTACGAG. This gives the protein CSARLAAYE. The whole CDR3 region reads CSARLAAYEQYF.

In its sample, this clone was seen many times. The CDR3 extends 3 residues past the end of the read, so its final part is completed from the germline J gene. The rearrangement joins TRBV20-1 to TRBJ1-5, with a weak D call TRBD1 (5 bases). Per the germline V gene, CDR1 is DFQATT and CDR2 is SNEGSKA (reference sequence). V gave up 4 bases and J gave up 4 bases, with 11 bases separating them. CDR3 size: 13 residues. The sequenced CDR3 bases are TGCAGTGCTAAGGGCCAGGGTAATCAGCCC. It translates to CSAKGQGNQP. The whole CDR3 region reads CSAKGQGNQPQHF.

This clone was recorded at least ten times. The CDR3 sequence: CASTPGLGEDNEQFF. The sequenced CDR3 bases are TGTGCCAGCACCCCGGGACTGGGAGAGGACAATGAG. V usage is TRBV7-3 and J usage is TRBJ2-1, with D possibly being TRBD2 (6 bases). The read comes to an end 3 residues before the CDR3 does, leaving the germline J gene to fill in the end. The germline V gene encodes CDR1 SGHTA and CDR2 FQGTGA. The CDR3 runs to 15 residues. Trimming cost V 7 bases and J 5 bases, with 18 bases left between them.

This clone was counted ten times or more. From the germline J gene comes the end of the CDR3, since the read stops 3 residues before it. The genes are TRBV30 and TRBJ2-7; 7 bases are a match to TRBD1. V trimming: 4 bases; J trimming: 1 base; junction bases outside the gene matches: 4. Germline V lookup: CDR1 GTSNPN, CDR2 SVGIG (reference sequence). There are 13 residues in the CDR3. Partial CDR3 DNA: TGTGCCTGGATCGACAGGGCTTCCTACGAG. Amino acid sequence: CAWIDRASYE. The full CDR3 sequence reads CAWIDRASYEQYF.